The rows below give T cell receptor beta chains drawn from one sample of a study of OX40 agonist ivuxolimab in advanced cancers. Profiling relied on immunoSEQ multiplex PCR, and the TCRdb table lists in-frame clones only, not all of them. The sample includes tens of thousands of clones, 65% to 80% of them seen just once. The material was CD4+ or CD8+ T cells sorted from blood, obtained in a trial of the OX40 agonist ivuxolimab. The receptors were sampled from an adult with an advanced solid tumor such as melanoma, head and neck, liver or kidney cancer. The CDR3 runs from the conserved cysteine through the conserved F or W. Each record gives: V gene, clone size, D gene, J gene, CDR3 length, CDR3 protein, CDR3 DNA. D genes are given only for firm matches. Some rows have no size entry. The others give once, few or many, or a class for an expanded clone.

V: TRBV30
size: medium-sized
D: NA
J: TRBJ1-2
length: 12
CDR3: CAWLRGIYGYTF
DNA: TGTGCCTGGCTACGGGGAATCTATGGCTACACCTTC

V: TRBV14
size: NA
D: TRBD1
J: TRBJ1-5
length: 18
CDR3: CASSQVDRHRGGNQPQHF
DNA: TGTGCCAGCAGCCAAGTCGATCGACACAGGGGTGGCAATCAGCCCCAGCATTTT

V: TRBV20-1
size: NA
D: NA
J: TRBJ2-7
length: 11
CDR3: CSAKTGLEQYF
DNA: TGCAGTGCCAAGACTGGGCTCGAGCAGTACTTC

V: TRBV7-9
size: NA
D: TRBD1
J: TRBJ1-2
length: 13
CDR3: CASDHRGHYGYTF
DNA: TGTGCCAGCGACCACAGGGGTCACTATGGCTACACCTTC

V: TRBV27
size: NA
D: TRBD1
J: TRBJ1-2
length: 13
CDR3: CASSTQGRHGYTF
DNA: TGTGCCAGCAGTACACAGGGGAGGCATGGCTACACCTTC

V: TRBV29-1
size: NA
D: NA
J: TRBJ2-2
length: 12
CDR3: CSVFAGTGELFF
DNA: TGCAGCGTTTTCGCAGGCACCGGGGAGCTGTTTTTT

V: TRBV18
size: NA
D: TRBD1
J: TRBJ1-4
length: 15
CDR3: CASSPNRGFNEKLFF
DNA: TGTGCCAGCTCACCTAACAGGGGTTTTAATGAAAAACTGTTTTTT

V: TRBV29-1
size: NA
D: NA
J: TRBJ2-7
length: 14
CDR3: CSAVPEDGDYEQYF
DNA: TGCAGCGCCGTACCTGAGGACGGAGACTACGAGCAGTACTTC

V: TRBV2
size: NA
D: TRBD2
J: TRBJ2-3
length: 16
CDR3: CASSDPGLAGTDTQYF
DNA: TGTGCCAGCAGCGACCCCGGACTAGCGGGGACAGATACGCAGTATTTT

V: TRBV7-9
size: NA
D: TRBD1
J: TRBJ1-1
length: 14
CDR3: CASSSTGSHTEAFF
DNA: TGTGCCAGCAGCTCGACAGGGTCCCACACTGAAGCTTTCTTT

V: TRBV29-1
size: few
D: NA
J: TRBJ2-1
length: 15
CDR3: CSVDTGSSSYNEQFF
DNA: TGCAGCGTTGATACAGGGTCGAGCTCCTACAATGAGCAGTTCTTC

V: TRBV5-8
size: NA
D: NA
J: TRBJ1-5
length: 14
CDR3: CASSFGARRQPQHF
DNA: TGTGCCAGCAGCTTCGGGGCCCGTAGGCAGCCCCAGCATTTT

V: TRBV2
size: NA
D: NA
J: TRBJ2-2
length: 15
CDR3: CASSEDTGRAGELFF
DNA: TGTGCCAGCAGTGAAGATACAGGGCGAGCCGGGGAGCTGTTTTTT

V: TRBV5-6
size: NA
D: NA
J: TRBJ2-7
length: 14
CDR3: CASSPGLLVYEQYF
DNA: TGTGCCAGCAGCCCGGGACTGCTGGTTTACGAGCAGTACTTC

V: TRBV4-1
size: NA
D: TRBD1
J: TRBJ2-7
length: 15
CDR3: CASSPQTGVGYEQYF
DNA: TGCGCCAGCAGCCCCCAAACAGGGGTGGGTTACGAGCAGTACTTC

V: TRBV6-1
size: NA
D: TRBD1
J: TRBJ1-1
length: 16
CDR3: CASSEALQGGYTEAFF
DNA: TGTGCCAGCAGTGAAGCGCTCCAGGGGGGGTACACTGAAGCTTTCTTT

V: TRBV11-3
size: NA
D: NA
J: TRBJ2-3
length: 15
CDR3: CASSLGSGITDTQYF
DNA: TGTGCCAGCAGCTTAGGGTCAGGGATAACAGATACGCAGTATTTT

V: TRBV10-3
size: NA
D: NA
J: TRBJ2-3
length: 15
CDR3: CAISESGRDTDTQYF
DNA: TGTGCCATCAGTGAGTCGGGCAGGGACACAGATACGCAGTATTTT

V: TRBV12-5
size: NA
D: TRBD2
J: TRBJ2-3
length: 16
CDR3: CASGPWGGYLTDTQYF
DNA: TGTGCTAGTGGCCCATGGGGGGGGTATCTCACAGATACGCAGTATTTT

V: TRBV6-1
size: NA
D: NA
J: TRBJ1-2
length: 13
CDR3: CASSVGLEYGYTF
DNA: TGTGCCAGCAGTGTAGGACTGGAGTACGGCTACACCTTC

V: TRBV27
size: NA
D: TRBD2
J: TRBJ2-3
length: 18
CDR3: CASSRASGGLYVTDTQYF
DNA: TGTGCCAGCAGCAGGGCTAGCGGGGGCCTTTACGTCACAGATACGCAGTATTTT

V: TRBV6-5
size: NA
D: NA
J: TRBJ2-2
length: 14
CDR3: CASSYSTGAGELFF
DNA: TGTGCCAGCAGTTACAGTACAGGCGCCGGGGAGCTGTTTTTT

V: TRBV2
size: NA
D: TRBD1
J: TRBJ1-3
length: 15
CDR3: CASSTRQGVGNTIYF
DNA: TGTGCCAGCAGTACGAGACAGGGGGTTGGAAACACCATATATTTT

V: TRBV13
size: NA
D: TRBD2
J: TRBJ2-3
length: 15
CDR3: CASSFASGGADTQYF
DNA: TGTGCCAGCAGCTTTGCTAGCGGGGGAGCAGATACGCAGTATTTT

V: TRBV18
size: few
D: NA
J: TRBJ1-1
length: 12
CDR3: CASSGGDTEAFF
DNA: TGTGCCAGCTCAGGAGGGGACACTGAAGCTTTCTTT

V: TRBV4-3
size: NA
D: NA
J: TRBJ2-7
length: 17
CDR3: CASSQDPLRQVTHEQYF
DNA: TGCGCCAGCAGCCAAGATCCCCTAAGACAGGTCACCCACGAGCAGTACTTC

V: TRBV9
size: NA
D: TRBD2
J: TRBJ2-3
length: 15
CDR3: CASNAGGYGTDTQYF
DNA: TGTGCCAGCAATGCGGGGGGGTATGGCACAGATACGCAGTATTTT

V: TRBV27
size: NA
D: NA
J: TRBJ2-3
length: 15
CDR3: CASSLEGYYTDTQYF
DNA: TGTGCCAGCAGTTTAGAAGGGTACTACACAGATACGCAGTATTTT

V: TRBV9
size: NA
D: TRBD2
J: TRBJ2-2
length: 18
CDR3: CASSVALAGGANTGELFF
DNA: TGTGCCAGCAGCGTAGCGCTAGCGGGGGGGGCGAACACCGGGGAGCTGTTTTTT

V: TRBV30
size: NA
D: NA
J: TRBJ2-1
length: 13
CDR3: CACSAIHYNEQFF
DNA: TGTGCCTGTAGCGCGATACATTACAATGAGCAGTTCTTC

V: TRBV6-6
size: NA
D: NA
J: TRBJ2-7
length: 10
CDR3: CASSQREQYF
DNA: TGTGCCAGCAGCCAGCGCGAGCAGTACTTC

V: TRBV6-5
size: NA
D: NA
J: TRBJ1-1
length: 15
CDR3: CASSYLGSGYTEAFF
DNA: TGTGCCAGCAGTTACTTAGGGTCGGGATACACTGAAGCTTTCTTT

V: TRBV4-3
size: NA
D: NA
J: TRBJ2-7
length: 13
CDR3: CASSQDGLNEQYF
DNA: TGCGCCAGCAGCCAAGACGGGCTCAACGAGCAGTACTTC

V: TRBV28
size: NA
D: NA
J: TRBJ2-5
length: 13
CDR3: CASSLAGLETQYF
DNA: TGTGCCAGCAGTTTGGCCGGGTTGGAGACCCAGTACTTC

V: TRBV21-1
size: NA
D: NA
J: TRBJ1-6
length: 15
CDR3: CASSRTTPFNSPLHF
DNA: TGTGCCAGCAGCCGGACAACGCCCTTCAATTCACCCCTCCACTTT

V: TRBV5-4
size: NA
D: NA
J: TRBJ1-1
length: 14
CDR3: CASSLSVLSTEAFF
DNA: TGTGCCAGCAGCTTAAGTGTCCTGAGCACTGAAGCTTTCTTT

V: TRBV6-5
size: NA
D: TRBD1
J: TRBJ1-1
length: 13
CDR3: CASSNRGDTEAFF
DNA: TGTGCCAGCAGCAACAGGGGGGACACTGAAGCTTTCTTT

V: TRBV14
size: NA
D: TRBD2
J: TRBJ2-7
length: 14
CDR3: CASSRAGAFYEQYF
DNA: TGTGCCAGCAGCCGAGCGGGGGCCTTCTACGAGCAGTACTTC

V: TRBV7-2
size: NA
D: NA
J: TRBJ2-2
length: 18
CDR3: CASSQSPGLLTNTGELFF
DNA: TGTGCCAGCAGCCAATCTCCTGGGCTACTTACGAACACCGGGGAGCTGTTTTTT

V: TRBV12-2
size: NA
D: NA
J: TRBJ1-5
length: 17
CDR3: CASRLEWTGLGNQPQHF
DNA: TGTGCAAGTCGCTTAGAATGGACGGGGTTGGGCAATCAGCCCCAGCATTTT

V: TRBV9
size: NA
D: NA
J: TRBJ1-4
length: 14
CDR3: CASSVERANEKLFF
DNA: TGTGCCAGCAGCGTAGAACGAGCTAATGAAAAACTGTTTTTT

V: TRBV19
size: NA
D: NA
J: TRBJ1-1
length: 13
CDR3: CASSIAGGTEAFF
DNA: TGTGCCAGTAGTATAGCTGGGGGCACTGAAGCTTTCTTT

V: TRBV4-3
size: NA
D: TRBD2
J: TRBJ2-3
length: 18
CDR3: CASSQDLVTSGGTDTQYF
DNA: TGCGCCAGCAGCCAAGATCTTGTGACTAGCGGGGGTACAGATACGCAGTATTTT

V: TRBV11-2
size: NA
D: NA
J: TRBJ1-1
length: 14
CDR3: CASSSAEEYTEAFF
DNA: TGTGCCAGCAGCTCAGCCGAAGAGTACACTGAAGCTTTCTTT

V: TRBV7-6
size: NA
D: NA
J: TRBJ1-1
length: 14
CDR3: CASSQGLGNTEAFF
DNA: TGTGCCAGCAGCCAGGGCCTGGGGAACACTGAAGCTTTCTTT

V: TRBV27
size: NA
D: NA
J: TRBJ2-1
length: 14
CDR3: CASRTDDNNNEQFF
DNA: TGTGCCAGCAGGACAGATGACAATAACAATGAGCAGTTCTTC

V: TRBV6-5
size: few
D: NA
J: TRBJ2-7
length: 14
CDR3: CASSPFEDSYEQYF
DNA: TGTGCCAGCAGTCCCTTCGAGGACTCCTACGAGCAGTACTTC

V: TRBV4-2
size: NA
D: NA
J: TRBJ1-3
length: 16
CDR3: CASSQDPWGSGNTIYF
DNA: TGTGCCAGCAGCCAAGATCCGTGGGGCTCTGGAAACACCATATATTTT

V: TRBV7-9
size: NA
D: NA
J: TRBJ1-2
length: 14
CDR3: CASSALSLLHGYTF
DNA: TGTGCCAGCAGCGCCCTTTCGCTACTCCATGGCTACACCTTC

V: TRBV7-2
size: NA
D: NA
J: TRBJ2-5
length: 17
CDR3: CASSPSRTGADQETQYF
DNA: TGTGCCAGCAGCCCAAGCAGAACGGGGGCGGACCAAGAGACCCAGTACTTC

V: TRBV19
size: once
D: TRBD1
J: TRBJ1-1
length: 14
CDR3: CASMVTGGRDEAFF
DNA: TGTGCCAGTATGGTGACAGGGGGTCGAGATGAAGCTTTCTTT

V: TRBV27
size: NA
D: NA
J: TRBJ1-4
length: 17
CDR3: CASSATVILDSNEKLFF
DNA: TGTGCCAGCAGTGCGACCGTGATTCTGGACAGCAATGAAAAACTGTTTTTT

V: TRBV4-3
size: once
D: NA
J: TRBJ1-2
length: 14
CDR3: CASSQGAGAGGYTF
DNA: TGCGCCAGCAGCCAAGGGGCGGGGGCGGGAGGCTACACCTTC

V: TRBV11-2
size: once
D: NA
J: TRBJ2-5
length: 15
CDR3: CASSLSFDSQETQYF
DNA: TGTGCCAGCAGCTTAAGTTTCGACAGTCAAGAGACCCAGTACTTC

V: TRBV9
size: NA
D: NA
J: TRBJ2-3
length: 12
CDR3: CASSLVPDTQYF
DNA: TGTGCCAGCAGCTTGGTTCCTGATACGCAGTATTTT